Following are 20 T cell receptor beta chains from one sample sequenced in a study of T cell responses to AZD1222 COVID-19 vaccine. TCRdb's copy holds only in-frame clones and misses some; the assay was immunoSEQ multiplex PCR. The sample comprises around 110,000 clones, almost 95% of which are singletons, and 1.5% to 2% rests with the top ten. The sample consisted of peripheral blood, taken 28 days after the second AZD1222 dose. The receptors here all came from an adult who received the AZD1222 COVID-19 vaccine.

This sequence joins TRBV28 and TRBJ2-6; the match to TRBD2 covers 8 bases. CDR1 is MDHEN and CDR2 is SYDVKM in the germline V gene. This CDR3 region has 15 residues. The V gene end was trimmed by 8 bases and the J gene end by 4 bases; junction bases not matched to a gene: 7. The CDR3 protein is CASHRGGSGANVLTF. Written as DNA, the CDR3 is TGTGCCAGCCATCGGGGGGGTTCCGGGGCCAACGTCCTGACTTTC.

The gene calls are TRBV6-6 and TRBJ1-1, with D hard to call. V was shortened by 3 bases and J by 1 base, with 9 bases between the two germline ends. CDR3 size: 14 residues. Germline CDR1 and CDR2: MNHNY and SVGAGI (reference sequence). In DNA, the CDR3 is TGTGCCAGCAGTTATGGGCGGACGAACACTGAAGCTTTCTTT. Translated, it gives CASSYGRTNTEAFF.

This chain connects TRBV5-8 to TRBJ2-1; D not certain. V was trimmed by 3 bases and J by 7 bases, leaving 14 bases between them. The CDR3 contains 14 residues. From germline, CDR1 is SGHTS and CDR2 YDEGEE. CDR3 sequence: CASSSTPVENEQFF. The CDR3 nucleotides read TGTGCCAGCAGCTCTACCCCCGTGGAGAATGAGCAGTTCTTC.

The V gene is TRBV19, the J gene TRBJ1-2, with D possibly being TRBD1 (6 bases). The germline CDR1 and CDR2 sequences are LNHDA and SQIVND (reference sequence). This CDR3 region has 12 residues. Trimming cost V 10 bases and J 7 bases, with 16 bases left between them. The CDR3 loop is CATSTGARGYTF. The CDR3 nucleotides read TGTGCCACCTCGACAGGCGCGCGTGGCTACACCTTC.

This clone was detected only once. The chain combines TRBV2 with TRBJ2-3, with D perhaps matching TRBD1 (6 bases). This CDR3 is 15 amino acids long. The V end was cut by 6 bases, the J end by 6 bases, with 19 bases between. The germline CDR1 and CDR2 sequences are SNHLY and FYNNEI. The CDR3, as DNA: TGTGCCAGCAGCGAGACAGGAGGTGCGTTTGATACGCAGTATTTT. Translation gives CASSETGGAFDTQYF.

The CDR3 DNA sequence: TGTGCCAGCAGTCCTTACAGGGCGGAAGATGAAAAACTGTTTTTT. Amino acids: CASSPYRAEDEKLFF. J is TRBJ1-4 and V is TRBV28, with D perhaps matching TRBD1 (6 bases). Per germline, CDR1 MDHEN and CDR2 SYDVKM. Trimming cost V 5 bases and J 6 bases, with 16 bases left between them. The CDR3 consists of 15 residues.

This chain uses TRBV5-1 with TRBJ2-1, with D tentatively TRBD2 (6 bases). Germline V gene data show CDR1 as SGHRS and CDR2 as YFSETQ. V gave up 9 bases and J gave up 4 bases, with 14 bases separating them. This CDR3 has 13 amino acids. Here the CDR3 DNA reads TGCGCCACCGCGGCGGGGACTTACAATGAGCAGTTCTTC. Translation: CATAAGTYNEQFF.

This clone was detected once. The chain employs TRBV5-1 and TRBJ2-3; 7 nucleotides agree with TRBD1. The CDR3 runs 15 residues. The germline CDR1 and CDR2 sequences are SGHRS and YFSETQ. Trimming at V came to 0 bases and at J to 9 bases, leaving 10 bases not matched to a gene. The chain's CDR3 is CASSLVGQGEKTQYF. As DNA, the CDR3 is TGCGCCAGCAGCTTGGTTGGGCAGGGGGAGAAAACGCAGTATTTT.

The gene calls are TRBV18 and TRBJ2-7; TRBD2 might be the D (6 bases). Deletions cut 4 bases from V and 6 bases from J, with 10 bases between. CDR1 and CDR2 (germline): KGHSH, LQKENI. This CDR3 has 12 residues. The CDR3 nucleotides are TGTGCCAGCTCACTGTACGGGGGCGAGCAGTACTTC. Protein product: CASSLYGGEQYF. Complete variable domain (other parts from reference TRBV18 and TRBJ2-7): NAGVMQNPRHLVRRRGQEARLRCSPMKGHSHVYWYRQLPEEGLKFMVYLQKENIIDESGMPKERFSAEFPKEGPSILRIQQVVRGDSAAYFCASSLYGGEQYFGPGTRLTVT.

This clone is a singleton in its sample. V is TRBV30 and J is TRBJ1-3, with TRBD1 identical over 9 bases. Germline V gives CDR1 GTSNPN, CDR2 SVGIG (reference sequence). This CDR3 region has 16 residues. The V segment lost 5 bases and the J segment 2 bases; nucleotides outside the gene matches: 10. CDR3 coding DNA: TGTGCCTGGGCTCCCGGGACAGGGTTTGCTGGAAACACCATATATTTT. Translated, it gives CAWAPGTGFAGNTIYF.

The chain joins TRBV28 to TRBJ2-5; 8 nucleotides line up with TRBD1. The CDR3 runs to 13 residues. Germline trimming cut 9 bases from V and 5 bases from J; bases unmatched to any gene: 8. CDR1 and CDR2 (germline): MDHEN, SYDVKM. The CDR3 bases are TGTGCCAGTCGGAGGGACAGGCGCGAGACCCAGTACTTC. It yields the protein CASRRDRRETQYF.

J is TRBJ2-3 and V is TRBV27; the D is unclear. Germline V lookup: CDR1 MNHEY, CDR2 SMNVEV (reference sequence). This CDR3 has 15 amino acids. V was cut by 6 bases and J by 4 bases, with 17 bases left in between. The CDR3 sequence: CASSPSQVPSDTQYF. In DNA form, the CDR3 reads TGTGCCAGCAGCCCATCTCAGGTCCCTTCAGATACGCAGTATTTT.

The chain joins TRBV18 to TRBJ2-3, with 11 bases identical to TRBD2. With V trimmed by 1 base and J by 6 bases, 6 bases remained unmatched. The germline CDR1 and CDR2 sequences are KGHSH and LQKENI. This CDR3 is built from 16 residues. CDR3 DNA: TGTGCCAGCTCACCACGGGTAGCGGGAGGGTCGGATACGCAGTATTTT. This encodes CASSPRVAGGSDTQYF.

This chain connects TRBV27 to TRBJ2-1, with D tentatively TRBD2 (5 bases). Looked up from germline, CDR1 is MNHEY and CDR2 is SMNVEV (reference sequence). CDR3 size: 15 residues. V was trimmed by 6 bases and J by 4 bases, leaving 16 bases between them. CDR3 amino acids: CASSQSPPGYNEQFF. The CDR3 nucleotides are TGTGCCAGCAGCCAATCCCCCCCGGGGTACAATGAGCAGTTCTTC.

The gene calls are TRBV27 and TRBJ2-3; possibly TRBD1 or TRBD2 for D (5 bases each). Germline CDR1 MNHEY, CDR2 SMNVEV (reference sequence). This CDR3 has 14 amino acids. Trimming stripped 4 bases from V and 2 bases from J, with 10 bases between. The CDR3 bases are TGTGCCAGCAGTTCTCGGGGCCACACAGATACGCAGTATTTT. Residues: CASSSRGHTDTQYF.

This clone was counted once. The chain carries TRBV18 and TRBJ1-1; TRBD1 aligns across 9 bases. Germline V gene lookup returns CDR1 KGHSH and CDR2 LQKENI. The CDR3 consists of 14 residues. After removal of 6 bases from V and 4 bases from J, the junction contained 6 bases not matched to a gene. CDR3 sequence reads: CASSLQGAGTEAFF. The CDR3 DNA is TGTGCCAGCTCGCTACAGGGGGCAGGCACTGAAGCTTTCTTT. The variable domain in full, with the rest retrieved from reference TRBV18 and TRBJ1-1, is NAGVMQNPRHLVRRRGQEARLRCSPMKGHSHVYWYRQLPEEGLKFMVYLQKENIIDESGMPKERFSAEFPKEGPSILRIQQVVRGDSAAYFCASSLQGAGTEAFFGQGTRLTVV.

This chain's CDR3 is CASKDRLNTEAFF. CDR3 in DNA: TGTGCCAGCAAAGACAGACTGAACACTGAAGCTTTCTTT. V is TRBV6-5 and J is TRBJ1-1; the D gene is possibly TRBD1 (5 bases). The CDR3 totals 13 residues. CDR1 is MNHEY and CDR2 is SVGAGI in the germline V gene. Trimming shortened V by 7 bases and J by 0 bases, and 9 bases separated the two germline ends.

In DNA, the CDR3 is TGTGCCAGCAGTGAGGGTTGGAATCAGCCCCAGCATTTT. Its protein is CASSEGWNQPQHF. The genes are TRBV2 and TRBJ1-5; the D is unclear. In germline, CDR1 is SNHLY, CDR2 FYNNEI. The CDR3 runs 13 residues. V shed 3 bases and J shed 4 bases, with 7 bases lying between them.

The V gene is TRBV30, the J gene TRBJ2-7, with D perhaps TRBD1 (6 bases). The CDR3 runs 14 residues. CDR1 is GTSNPN and CDR2 is SVGIG in the germline V gene (reference sequence). V dropped 1 base and J dropped 1 base, with 11 bases sitting between them. CDR3 sequence reads: CAWSAGTGSYEQYF. In DNA form, the CDR3 reads TGTGCCTGGAGTGCTGGTACAGGGTCCTACGAGCAGTACTTC.

This clone is a singleton in its sample. V usage is TRBV7-2 and J usage is TRBJ2-7, with 8 bases fitting TRBD1. In germline, CDR1 is SGHTA, CDR2 FQGNSA. V was pared by 1 base and J by 2 bases, with 7 bases of the junction left unmatched. The CDR3 runs 16 residues. CDR3 DNA sequence: TGTGCCAGCAGCTTAGTCCCGGGACAGGTAACCTACGAGCAGTACTTC. Residues: CASSLVPGQVTYEQYF.